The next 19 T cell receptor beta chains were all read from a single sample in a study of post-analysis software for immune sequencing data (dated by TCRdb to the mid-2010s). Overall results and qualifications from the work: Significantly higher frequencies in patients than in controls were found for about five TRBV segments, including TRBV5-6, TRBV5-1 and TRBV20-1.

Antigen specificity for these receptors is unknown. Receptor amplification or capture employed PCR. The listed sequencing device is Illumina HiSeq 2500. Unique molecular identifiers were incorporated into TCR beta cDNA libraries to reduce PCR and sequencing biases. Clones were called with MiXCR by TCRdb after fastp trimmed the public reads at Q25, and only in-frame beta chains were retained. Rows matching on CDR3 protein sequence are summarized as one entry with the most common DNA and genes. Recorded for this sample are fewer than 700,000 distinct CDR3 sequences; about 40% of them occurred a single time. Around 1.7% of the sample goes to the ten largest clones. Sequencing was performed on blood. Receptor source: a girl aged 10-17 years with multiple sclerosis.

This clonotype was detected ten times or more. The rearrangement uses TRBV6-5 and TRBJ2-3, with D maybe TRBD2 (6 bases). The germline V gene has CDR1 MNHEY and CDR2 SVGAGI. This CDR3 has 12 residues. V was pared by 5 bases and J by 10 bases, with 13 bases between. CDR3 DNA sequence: TGTGCCAGCAGTCGCTCCGGCGGGGCGCAGTATTTT. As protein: CASSRSGGAQYF.

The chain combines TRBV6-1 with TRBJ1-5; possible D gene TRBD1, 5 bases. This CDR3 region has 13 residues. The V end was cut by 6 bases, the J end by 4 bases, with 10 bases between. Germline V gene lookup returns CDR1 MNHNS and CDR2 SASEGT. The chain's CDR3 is CASRLTVNQPQHF. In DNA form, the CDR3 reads TGTGCCAGCAGATTGACAGTAAATCAGCCCCAGCATTTT.

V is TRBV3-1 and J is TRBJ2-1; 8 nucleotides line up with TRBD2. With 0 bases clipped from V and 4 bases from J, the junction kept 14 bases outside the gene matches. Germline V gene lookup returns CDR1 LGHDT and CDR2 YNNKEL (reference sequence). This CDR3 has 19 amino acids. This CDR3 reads CASSQEGGRRLAIYNEQFF. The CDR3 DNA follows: TGTGCCAGCAGCCAAGAGGGGGGGCGTCGACTAGCGATTTACAATGAGCAGTTCTTC.

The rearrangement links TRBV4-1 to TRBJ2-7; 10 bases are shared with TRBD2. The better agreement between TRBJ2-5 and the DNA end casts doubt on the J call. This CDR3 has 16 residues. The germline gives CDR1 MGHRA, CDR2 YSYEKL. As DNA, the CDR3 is TGCGCCAGCAGCCAAGGAAGAGCGGGGGGGCCCGAGACCCAGTACTTC. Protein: CASSQGRAGGPETQYF.

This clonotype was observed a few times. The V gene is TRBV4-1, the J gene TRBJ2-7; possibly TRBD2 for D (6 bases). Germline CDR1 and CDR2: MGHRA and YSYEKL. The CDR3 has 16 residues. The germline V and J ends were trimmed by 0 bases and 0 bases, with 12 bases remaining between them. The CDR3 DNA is TGCGCCAGCAGCCAAGAGGGTATCGGGAGCTCCTACGAGCAGTACTTC. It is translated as CASSQEGIGSSYEQYF.

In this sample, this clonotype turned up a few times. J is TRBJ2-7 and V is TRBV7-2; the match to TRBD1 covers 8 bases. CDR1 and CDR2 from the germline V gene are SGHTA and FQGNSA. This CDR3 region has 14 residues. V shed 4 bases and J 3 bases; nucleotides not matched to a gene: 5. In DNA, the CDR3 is TGTGCCAGCAGCTCCGGACAGGGCTACTACGAGCAGTACTTC. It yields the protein CASSSGQGYYEQYF.

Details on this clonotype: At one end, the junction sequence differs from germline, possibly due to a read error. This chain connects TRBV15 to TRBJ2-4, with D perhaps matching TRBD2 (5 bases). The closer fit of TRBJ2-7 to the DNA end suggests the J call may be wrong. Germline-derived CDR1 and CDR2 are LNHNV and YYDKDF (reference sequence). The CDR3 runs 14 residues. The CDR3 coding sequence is TGTGCCACCAGCGGAGAGGGTAGTTTCGACGAGCAGTACTTC. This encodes CATSGEGSFDEQYF.

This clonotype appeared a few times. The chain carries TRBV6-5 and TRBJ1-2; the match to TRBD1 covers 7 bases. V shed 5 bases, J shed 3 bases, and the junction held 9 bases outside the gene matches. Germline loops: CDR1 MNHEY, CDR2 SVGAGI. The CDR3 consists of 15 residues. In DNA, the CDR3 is TGTGCCAGCAGTCAACGAGACAGGGTTTACTATGGCTACACCTTC. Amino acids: CASSQRDRVYYGYTF.

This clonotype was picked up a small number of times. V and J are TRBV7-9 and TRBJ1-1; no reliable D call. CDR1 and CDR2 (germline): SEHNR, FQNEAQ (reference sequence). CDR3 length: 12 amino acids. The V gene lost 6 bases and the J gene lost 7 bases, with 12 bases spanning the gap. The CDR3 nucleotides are TGTGCCAGCAGTTCAGACACTCTTGAAGCTTTCTTT. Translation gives CASSSDTLEAFF.

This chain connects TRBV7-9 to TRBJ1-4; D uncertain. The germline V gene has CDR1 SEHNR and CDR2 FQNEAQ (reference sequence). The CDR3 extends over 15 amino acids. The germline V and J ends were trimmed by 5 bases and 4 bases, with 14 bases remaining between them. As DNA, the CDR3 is TGTGCCAGCAGCCAACGATCCGGAAGTAATGAAAAACTGTTTTTT. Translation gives CASSQRSGSNEKLFF.

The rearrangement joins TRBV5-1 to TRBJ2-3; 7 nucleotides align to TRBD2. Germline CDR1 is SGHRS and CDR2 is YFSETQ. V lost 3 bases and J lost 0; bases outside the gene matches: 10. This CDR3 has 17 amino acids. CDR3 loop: CASSSAPAGLSTDTQYF. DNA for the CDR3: TGCGCCAGCAGCTCGGCCCCAGCGGGGCTCAGCACAGATACGCAGTATTTT. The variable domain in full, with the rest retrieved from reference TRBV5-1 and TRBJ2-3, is KAGVTQTPRYLIKTRGQQVTLSCSPISGHRSVSWYQQTPGQGLQFLFEYFSETQRNKGNFPGRFSGRQFSNSRSEMNVSTLELGDSALYLCASSSAPAGLSTDTQYFGPGTRLTVL.

CDR3 amino acids: CASSKQTNTEAFF. The CDR3 DNA reads as TGTGCCAGCAGTAAACAAACGAACACTGAAGCTTTCTTT. This chain uses TRBV12-3 or TRBV12-4 with TRBJ1-1; D unresolved. Between the trimmed V and J ends, which lost 5 bases and 1 base, there was a span of 8 bases. This CDR3 contains 13 residues.

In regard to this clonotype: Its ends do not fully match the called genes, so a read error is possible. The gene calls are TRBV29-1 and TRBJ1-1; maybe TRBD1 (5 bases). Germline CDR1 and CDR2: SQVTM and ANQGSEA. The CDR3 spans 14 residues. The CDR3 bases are TGCAGCGTTGAAGATGGGGCTTTGAACACTGAAGCCTTCTTT. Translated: CSVEDGALNTEAFF.

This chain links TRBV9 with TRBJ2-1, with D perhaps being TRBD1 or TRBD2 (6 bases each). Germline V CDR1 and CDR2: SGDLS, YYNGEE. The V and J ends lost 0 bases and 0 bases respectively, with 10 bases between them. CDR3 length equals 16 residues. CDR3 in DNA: TGTGCCAGCAGCGTAGAAGGGGGGACCTCCTACAATGAGCAGTTCTTC. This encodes CASSVEGGTSYNEQFF. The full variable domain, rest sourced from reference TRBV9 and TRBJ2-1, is DSGVTQTPKHLITATGQRVTLRCSPRSGDLSVYWYQQSLDQGLQFLIQYYNGEERAKGNILERFSAQQFPDLHSELNLSSLELGDSALYFCASSVEGGTSYNEQFFGPGTRLTVL.

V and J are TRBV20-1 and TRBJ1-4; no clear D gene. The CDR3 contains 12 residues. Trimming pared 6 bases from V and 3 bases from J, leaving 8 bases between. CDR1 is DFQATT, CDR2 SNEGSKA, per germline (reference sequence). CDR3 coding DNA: TGCAGTGCCGGGAAACCTAATGAAAAACTGTTTTTT. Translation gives CSAGKPNEKLFF.

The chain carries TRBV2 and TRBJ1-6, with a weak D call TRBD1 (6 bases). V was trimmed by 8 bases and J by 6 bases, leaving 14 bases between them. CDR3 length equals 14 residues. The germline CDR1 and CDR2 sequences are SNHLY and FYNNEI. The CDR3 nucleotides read TGTGCCAGCCAATTACAGGGTCGTAATTCACCCCTCCACTTT. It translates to CASQLQGRNSPLHF.

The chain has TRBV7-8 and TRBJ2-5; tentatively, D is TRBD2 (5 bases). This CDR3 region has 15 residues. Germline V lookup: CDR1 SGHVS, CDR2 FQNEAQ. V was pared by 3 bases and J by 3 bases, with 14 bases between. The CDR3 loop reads CASSFEGLVKETQYF. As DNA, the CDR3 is TGTGCCAGCAGCTTCGAGGGATTAGTTAAAGAGACCCAGTACTTC.

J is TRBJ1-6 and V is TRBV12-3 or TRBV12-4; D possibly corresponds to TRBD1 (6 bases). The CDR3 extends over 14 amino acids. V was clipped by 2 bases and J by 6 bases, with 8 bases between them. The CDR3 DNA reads TGTGCCAGCAGTTTACAGGGGCTTAATTCACCCCTCCACTTT. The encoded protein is CASSLQGLNSPLHF.

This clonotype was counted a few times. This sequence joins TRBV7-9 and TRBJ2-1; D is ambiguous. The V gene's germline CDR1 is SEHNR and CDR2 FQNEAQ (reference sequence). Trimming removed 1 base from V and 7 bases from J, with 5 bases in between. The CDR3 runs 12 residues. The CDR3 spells CASSLEQNEQFF. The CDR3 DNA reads TGTGCCAGCAGCTTAGAGCAAAATGAGCAGTTCTTC. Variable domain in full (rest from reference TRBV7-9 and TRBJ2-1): DTGVSQNPRHKITKRGQNVTFRCDPISEHNRLYWYRQTLGQGPEFLTYFQNEAQLEKSRLLSDRFSAERPKGSFSTLEIQRTEQGDSAMYLCASSLEQNEQFFGPGTRLTVL.